These T cell receptor beta chains were read from a single sample in a study of T-cell reconstitution after alpha-beta-depleted transplantation in children. TCRdb re-analysed the PCR reads in MiXCR, keeping a single row per CDR3 protein. The sample gives 450,000 to 600,000 distinct CDR3 sequences, less than 35% of which show up once; 2% to 2.5% is in the top ten. The sample in question was PBMCs from the stem cell graft donor, obtained from the stem cell graft. These receptors all come from a human donor who donated a stem cell graft to a child with aplastic anemia. Each CDR3 is given with its conserved first and last residue. D genes are given only for firm matches. Size tells how often a clone was seen (once, few, many) or the class of an expanded clone, and some rows leave it out.

>TRBV24-1|NA|14|TRBJ1-5|NA
TGTGCCACCAGTGATTTGGGTGTCGACAAGCCCCAGCATTTT
CATSDLGVDKPQHF
>TRBV12-3/TRBV12-4|TRBD1|16|TRBJ1-5|NA
TGTGCCAGCAGTTTAGAGACAGGGGAGGGCAGTCAGCCCCAGCATTTT
CASSLETGEGSQPQHF
>TRBV24-1|NA|17|TRBJ2-1|NA
TGTGCCACCAGTGATTCCGGGGGAAGGGGGCGATACAATGAGCAGTTCTTC
CATSDSGGRGRYNEQFF
>TRBV27|TRBD1|16|TRBJ2-7|NA
TGTGCCAGCAGTGAATTCGGGACAGGGATTCTCTACGAGCAGTACTTC
CASSEFGTGILYEQYF
>TRBV24-1|NA|13|TRBJ2-5|few
TGTGCCACCAGTGAACCGGGCCAAGAGACCCAGTACTTC
CATSEPGQETQYF
>TRBV9|TRBD2|15|TRBJ2-1|NA
TGTGCCAGCACTGCCGGGACTAGCGGGGTGGGTGAGCAGTTCTTC
CASTAGTSGVGEQFF
>TRBV5-1|NA|14|TRBJ1-1|few
TGCGCCAGCACCGTTACAACAGGAAACACTGAAGCTTTCTTT
CASTVTTGNTEAFF
>TRBV5-1|NA|14|TRBJ1-6|NA
TGCGCCAGCAGCTATGACAGCCAGAATTCACCCCTCCACTTT
CASSYDSQNSPLHF
>TRBV4-3|TRBD1|14|TRBJ1-4|few
TGCGCCAGCAGCCCGGGGACAGCTAATGAAAAACTGTTTTTT
CASSPGTANEKLFF
>TRBV29-1|NA|13|TRBJ2-3|NA
TGCAGCGTTGCCCCGGGGTCCACAGATACGCAGTATTTT
CSVAPGSTDTQYF
>TRBV7-9|TRBD1|13|TRBJ1-2|NA
TGTGCCAGCAGCGGGACGACAGGGGATGGCTACACCTTC
CASSGTTGDGYTF
>TRBV6-5|NA|14|TRBJ1-1|NA
TGTGCCAGCAGTTACTCTGAGGGTTCGGCTGAAGCTTTCTTT
CASSYSEGSAEAFF
>TRBV19|TRBD2|17|TRBJ2-4|NA
TGTGCCAGTAGTACCACCGTCCAGCGGGAGCCCAAAAACATTCAGTACTTC
CASSTTVQREPKNIQYF
>TRBV6-5|NA|14|TRBJ2-5|few
TGTGCCAGCAGTTACGGACGGTTACAAGAGACCCAGTACTTC
CASSYGRLQETQYF
>TRBV7-2|NA|15|TRBJ2-6|few
TGTGCCAGCAGCTTAAGGCCAGCTGGGGCCAACGTCCTGACTTTC
CASSLRPAGANVLTF
>TRBV4-3|NA|15|TRBJ1-5|many
TGCGCCAGCAGCCAAGTTTGGGAGAGCAATCAGCCCCAGCATTTT
CASSQVWESNQPQHF
>TRBV27|NA|14|TRBJ1-1|few
TGTGCCAGCAGTTTATGGGGTATGAACACTGAAGCTTTCTTT
CASSLWGMNTEAFF
>TRBV5-1|TRBD2|15|TRBJ2-5|NA
TGCGCCAGCACAGACGGAGCGGGAGGCCTGGGGGGCCAGTACTTC
CASTDGAGGLGGQYF
>TRBV9|TRBD2|16|TRBJ2-3|NA
TGTGCCAGCAGCGTAAGGATAGCGGGAGGGACAGATACGCAGTATTTT
CASSVRIAGGTDTQYF
>TRBV4-2|NA|13|TRBJ1-2|few
TGTGCCAGCAGCCAAGGTGAGGGCTGGGGCTACACCTTC
CASSQGEGWGYTF
>TRBV9|NA|14|TRBJ2-5|NA
TGTGCCAGCAGCTTCCGCGGAACCCAAGAGACCCAGTACTTC
CASSFRGTQETQYF
>TRBV12-3/TRBV12-4|NA|14|TRBJ2-3|few
TGTGCCAGCAGTTTAGCGCTGGCCACAGATACGCAGTATTTT
CASSLALATDTQYF
>TRBV5-6|TRBD1|19|TRBJ1-3|NA
TGTGCCAGCAGCTTAGTAGACAGGGTAATAGGAAGCTCTGGAAACACCATATATTTT
CASSLVDRVIGSSGNTIYF
>TRBV27|TRBD2|16|TRBJ2-3|NA
TGTGCCAGCTCCCCCGCGGGGGGTCCTAGCACAGATACGCAGTATTTT
CASSPAGGPSTDTQYF
>TRBV7-2|NA|16|TRBJ2-7|NA
TGTGCCAGCAGCTTTACGGGGCGGGACATATCGTACGAGCAGTACTTC
CASSFTGRDISYEQYF
>TRBV7-2|NA|12|TRBJ1-1|few
TGTGCCAGCAGCCATATCCAGTTTGAAGCTTTCTTT
CASSHIQFEAFF
>TRBV9|TRBD1|14|TRBJ1-2|NA
TGTGCCAGCAGCGCCGCGACAGGGAGATATGGCTACACCTTC
CASSAATGRYGYTF
>TRBV10-3|NA|13|TRBJ2-5|NA
TGTGCCATCAGAGGGGAGGTGCAAGAGACCCAGTACTTC
CAIRGEVQETQYF
>TRBV5-6|NA|17|TRBJ2-3|few
TGTGCCAGCAGCTCGTTGACCTCCACCATCCTCACAGATACGCAGTATTTT
CASSSLTSTILTDTQYF
>TRBV29-1|NA|11|TRBJ2-1|NA
TGCAGCGTTGAGTCGGCGGGTCTAAGGGTCTTC
CSVESAGLRVF
>TRBV12-3/TRBV12-4|NA|15|TRBJ1-4|few
TGTGCCAGCACCGCCAACACGGGGGCAGCTGAAAAACTGTTTTTT
CASTANTGAAEKLFF
>TRBV5-1|TRBD2|19|TRBJ2-1|NA
TGCGCCAGCAGCACCGGGACTAGCGGGCATCAAAGCTCCTACAATGAGCAGTTCTTC
CASSTGTSGHQSSYNEQFF
>TRBV6-5|TRBD1|15|TRBJ1-2|few
TGTGCCAGCAGTTACTCCGCCCGACAGGGACATGGCTACACCTTC
CASSYSARQGHGYTF
>TRBV20-1|NA|14|TRBJ1-2|NA
TGCAGTGCTAGTTCAGCGATTGGGGACTATGGCTACACCTTC
CSASSAIGDYGYTF
>TRBV10-3|NA|13|TRBJ2-7|few
TGTGCCATCAGTGATCAGGACAGCTACGAGCAGTACTTC
CAISDQDSYEQYF
>TRBV12-3/TRBV12-4|NA|13|TRBJ1-1|few
TGTGCCAGCAGTCACAGCCTGAACACTGAAGCTTTCTTT
CASSHSLNTEAFF
>TRBV7-9|TRBD1|14|TRBJ1-2|once
TGTGCCAGCAGCAATGGACAGGTGTTATATGGCTACACCTTC
CASSNGQVLYGYTF
>TRBV7-2|NA|15|TRBJ1-5|once
TGTGCCAGCAGCTCCCAGCCGAATAGCAATCAGCCCCAGCATTTT
CASSSQPNSNQPQHF
>TRBV4-2|TRBD1|15|TRBJ2-2|NA
TGTGCCAGCAGCCGTCGGACAGGGAACACCGGGGAGCTGTTTTTT
CASSRRTGNTGELFF
>TRBV5-4|NA|15|TRBJ2-1|NA
TGTGCCAGCAGCTTGTCGTGGCTCTCCTACAATGAGCAGTTCTTC
CASSLSWLSYNEQFF
>TRBV27|TRBD1|15|TRBJ2-7|few
TGTGCCAGCAGTCCTTACACGGGACAGGTGAACGAGCAGTACTTC
CASSPYTGQVNEQYF
>TRBV25-1|TRBD1|14|TRBJ2-7|NA
TGTGCCAGCAGTGACGGGACAGGATTCTACGAGCAGTACTTC
CASSDGTGFYEQYF
>TRBV6-5|TRBD2|18|TRBJ2-5|NA
TGTGCCAGCAGTTACTCGAGACTAGCGGGAGCGAACCAAGAGACCCAGTACTTC
CASSYSRLAGANQETQYF
>TRBV7-2|TRBD1|16|TRBJ1-2|NA
TGTGCCAGCAGCTTACGGACAGGGGCCGGAGGGGAGGGCTACACCTTC
CASSLRTGAGGEGYTF
>TRBV27|TRBD1|15|TRBJ2-5|NA
TGTGCCAGCAGTTCGTCCGGACAGGGCGAAGAGACCCAGTACTTC
CASSSSGQGEETQYF
>TRBV7-9|NA|14|TRBJ1-2|NA
TGTGCCAGCAGCCCAGAACAGGGTTCGGATGGCTACACCTTC
CASSPEQGSDGYTF